The next 12 T cell receptor beta chains were all read from a single sample in a study of T cells after posttransplantation cyclophosphamide (dated by TCRdb to the mid-2010s). Library preparation used the immunoSEQ multiplex PCR assay. The immuneACCESS repertoire file appears here via TCRdb, limited to in-frame rearrangements. These files lack a portion of the clones; in checked studies, under half of the deficit traces to unresolved V genes, and the cause of the others is not known. Recorded for this sample are about 43,000 clones; roughly 87% of them occurred a single time. The top ten hold roughly 2.5% of the sample. Explained via the paper, the treatment or condition label denotes: high-dose cyclophosphamide on days +3 and +4 as single-agent GVHD prophylaxis. Patients in the PTCy group got busulfan and fludarabine conditioning, a marrow graft from a related or unrelated donor, and cyclophosphamide on days +3 and +4.

Sequencing used PBMCs, obtained about 62 days after allogeneic stem cell transplant with posttransplant cyclophosphamide. Source of these receptors: a male patient aged 55 to 70 who received an allogeneic stem cell transplant from a related donor and was CMV-positive. After a transplant, the donor of the graft may account for some T cells.

The chain links TRBV7-2 to TRBJ2-1; 13 bases are shared with TRBD2. In germline, CDR1 is SGHTA, CDR2 FQGNSA. V dropped 7 bases and J dropped 12; count of bases not matched to a gene: 12. This CDR3 region has 15 residues. In nucleotides, the CDR3 is TGTGCCAGCACGGACTTACTAGCGGGGGGGCTGGGGCAGTTCTTC. This encodes CASTDLLAGGLGQFF.

V is TRBV15 and J is TRBJ2-3; D call uncertain. V was shortened by 1 base and J by 8 bases, with 4 bases between the two germline ends. The CDR3 totals 11 residues. Germline V lookup: CDR1 LNHNV, CDR2 YYDKDF (reference sequence). The CDR3 reads CATSRGGTQYF. As DNA, the CDR3 is TGTGCCACCAGCAGAGGAGGTACGCAGTATTTT.

The rearrangement uses TRBV7-9 and TRBJ2-5, with 7 bases fitting TRBD1. CDR1 and CDR2 (germline): SEHNR, FQNEAQ (reference sequence). The V gene end was trimmed by 5 bases and the J gene end by 1 base; junction bases not matched to a gene: 4. The CDR3 contains 14 residues. CDR3 bases: TGTGCCAGCAGCCCTCGGACAGGCCAAGAGACCCAGTACTTC. Protein: CASSPRTGQETQYF.

This sequence joins TRBV15 and TRBJ1-2; the D is unclear. V lost 3 bases and J lost 0, with 11 bases in between. CDR1 is LNHNV and CDR2 is YYDKDF in the germline V gene (reference sequence). There are 15 residues in the CDR3. The CDR3 reads CATSSGVGANYGYTF. The CDR3, as DNA: TGTGCCACCAGCAGTGGAGTCGGCGCTAACTATGGCTACACCTTC. Drawing the rest from reference TRBV15 and TRBJ1-2, the complete variable domain is DAMVIQNPRYQVTQFGKPVTLSCSQTLNHNVMYWYQQKSSQAPKLLFHYYDKDFNNEADTPDNFQSRRPNTSFCFLDIRSPGLGDTAMYLCATSSGVGANYGYTFGSGTRLTVV.

The chain couples TRBV6-6 to TRBJ2-1, with D perhaps matching TRBD2 (6 bases). Between the trimmed V and J ends, which lost 2 bases and 7 bases, there was a span of 12 bases. The CDR3 loop spans 14 amino acids. The germline gives CDR1 MNHNY, CDR2 SVGAGI (reference sequence). This chain's CDR3 is CASSYGGRNNEQFF. The CDR3 nucleotides read TGTGCCAGCAGTTACGGAGGGCGGAATAATGAGCAGTTCTTC.

The rearrangement joins TRBV5-1 to TRBJ2-7; D may be TRBD2 (6 bases). Trimming stripped 3 bases from V and 8 bases from J, with 21 bases between. The CDR3 has 15 residues. CDR1 is SGHRS, CDR2 YFSETQ, per germline. This CDR3 reads CASSSNRAGGLKQYV. The CDR3 region has the DNA TGCGCCAGCAGCTCCAATAGGGCAGGAGGGCTAAAGCAGTACGTC.

The rearrangement uses TRBV15 and TRBJ1-5; D unresolved. The CDR3 contains 13 residues. Germline lookup yields CDR1 LNHNV and CDR2 YYDKDF (reference sequence). Between the trimmed V and J ends, which lost 3 bases and 4 bases, there was a span of 7 bases. DNA for the CDR3: TGTGCCACCAGCAGCAAACTAAATCAGCCCCAGCATTTT. As protein: CATSSKLNQPQHF.

The chain uses TRBV9 and TRBJ1-4; TRBD1 agrees at 7 bases. The V gene end was trimmed by 3 bases and the J gene end by 6 bases; junction bases not matched to a gene: 11. The CDR3 totals 16 residues. Germline V CDR1 and CDR2: SGDLS, YYNGEE. The CDR3 protein is CASSGTGGGSYEKLFF. The CDR3 coding sequence is TGTGCCAGCAGCGGTACAGGAGGGGGCTCCTATGAAAAACTGTTTTTT.

The CDR3 loop is CASSLGTGGMTEAFF. Written as DNA, the CDR3 is TGCGCCAGCAGCTTGGGGACAGGGGGCATGACTGAAGCTTTCTTT. This sequence joins TRBV5-1 and TRBJ1-1; TRBD1 matches 11 bases. After removal of 0 bases from V and 5 bases from J, the junction contained 3 bases not matched to a gene. The CDR3 has 15 amino acids. Germline CDR1 and CDR2: SGHRS and YFSETQ.

The chain uses TRBV11-2 and TRBJ1-1, with TRBD1 identical over 9 bases. This CDR3 has 15 residues. From germline, CDR1 is SGHAT and CDR2 FQNNGV. V was clipped by 4 bases and J by 5 bases; unmatched bases: 8. CDR3 in DNA: TGTGCCAGCAGCTCGAGAACAGGGGGCCCAACTGAAGCTTTCTTT. Its protein product is CASSSRTGGPTEAFF.

For the CDR3, the DNA is TGCGCCAGCAGTGTTAGGGAAGGGGGCACTGAAGCTTTCTTT. Protein product: CASSVREGGTEAFF. The gene calls are TRBV10-2 and TRBJ1-1; D might be TRBD1 (6 bases). The V gene lost 4 bases and the J gene lost 4 bases, with 13 bases spanning the gap. CDR1 and CDR2 (germline): WSHSY, SAAADI. CDR3 length equals 14 residues.

This clone was counted once. V gene TRBV6-5 combines with J gene TRBJ1-2; perhaps TRBD1 as D (5 bases). CDR3 length: 13 amino acids. Per the germline V gene, CDR1 is MNHEY and CDR2 is SVGAGI. Trimming cost V 11 bases and J 7 bases, with 20 bases left between them. CDR3: CASYGSGLSGYTF. CDR3 bases: TGTGCCTCATACGGGTCAGGGTTAAGTGGCTACACCTTC.